Listed here is a single T cell receptor (beta chain). This entry is derived from a study of control samples from healthy donors and cancer patients. Repertoires were generated with immunoSEQ multiplex PCR, while TCRdb's copy carries only in-frame clones and drops some. The sample includes tens of thousands of clones, approximately 94% of them seen just once. The length of the CDR3 is 14 residues. CDR1 KGHDR and CDR2 SFDVKD come from the germline V gene. V was cut by 3 bases and J by 4 bases, with 10 bases left in between. Sequencing was done on a sample of blood. The receptor's source is a woman under 30 in good health. The V gene is TRBV24-1, the J gene TRBJ2-3, with D perhaps TRBD2 (6 bases). CDR3 in DNA: TGTGCCACCAGTGATGCAGGGAGGCCAGATACGCAGTATTTT. This sequence encodes CATSDAGRPDTQYF.